This T cell receptor (beta chain) was obtained from a study of response to subunit inactivated influenza vaccine. Study results and limitations: The authors proposed limited new T cell recruitment per seasonal influenza vaccination.

This clonotype was detected many times. What it binds is unknown. TCRdb re-analysed the RT-PCR reads in MiXCR, keeping a single row per CDR3 protein. The sample records more than 550,000 distinct CDR3 sequences, roughly 12% being singletons. The V gene's germline CDR1 is SQVTM and CDR2 ANQGSEA. V dropped 4 bases and J dropped 4; count of bases not matched to a gene: 0. This CDR3 region has 11 residues. Sample: PBMCs from blood, taken on the day of vaccination. The sequence was obtained from a man aged 45-60 years who received an inactivated influenza vaccine. This rearrangement joins TRBV29-1 to TRBJ2-5; 7 positions agree with TRBD1. Here the CDR3 DNA reads TGCAGCGTTGCAGGGGGAGAGACCCAGTACTTC. Translation gives CSVAGGETQYF.